The clone carrying this T cell receptor beta chain was recorded a few times. Antigen: not known. This record belongs to a study of beta chain features in type 1 diabetes. Turning to the study itself: When patients were set against healthy donors, age, gender and cell yields were similar. Findings of the study overall: TCRB CDR3s were moderately but significantly shorter in Type 1 diabetes patients in all four CD4+ subsets. Type 1 diabetes patients had fewer VDJ junction insertions and more deletions.

Expressed TCRB transcripts got sequenced, as all isolated RNA was reverse transcribed. Assay: immunoSEQ multiplex PCR; the TCRdb copy retains only in-frame clones and omits some. Among roughly 260,000 clones listed, about a fifth were seen once. This receptor was obtained from a woman aged 35 to 49 with type 1 diabetes. Sequenced input: naive CD4+ T cells from blood.

The CDR3 sequence is CAWNRESDEQYF. The CDR3 nucleotides are TGTGCCTGGAATAGAGAGAGTGACGAGCAGTACTTC. The V and J genes are TRBV30 and TRBJ2-7; the D is unclear. This CDR3 has 12 amino acids. The germline gives CDR1 GTSNPN, CDR2 SVGIG (reference sequence). V shed 4 bases and J shed 5 bases, with 12 bases lying between them.